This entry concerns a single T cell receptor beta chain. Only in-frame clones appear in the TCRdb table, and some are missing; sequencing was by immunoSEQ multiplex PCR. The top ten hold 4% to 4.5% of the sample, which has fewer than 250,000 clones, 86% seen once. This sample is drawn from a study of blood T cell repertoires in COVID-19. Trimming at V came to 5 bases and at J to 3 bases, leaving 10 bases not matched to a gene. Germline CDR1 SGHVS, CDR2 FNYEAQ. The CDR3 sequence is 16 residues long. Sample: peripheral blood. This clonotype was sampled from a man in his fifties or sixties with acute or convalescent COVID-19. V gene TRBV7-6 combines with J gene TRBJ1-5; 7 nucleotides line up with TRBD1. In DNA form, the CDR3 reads TGTGCCAGCAGCCAAACCCCGGGACAGAACAATCAGCCCCAGCATTTT. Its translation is CASSQTPGQNNQPQHF. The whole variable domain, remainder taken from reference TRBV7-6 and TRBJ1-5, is GAGVSQSPRYKVTKRGQDVALRCDPISGHVSLYWYRQALGQGPEFLTYFNYEAQQDKSGLPNDRFSAERPEGSISTLTIQRTEQRDSAMYRCASSQTPGQNNQPQHFGDGTRLSIL.